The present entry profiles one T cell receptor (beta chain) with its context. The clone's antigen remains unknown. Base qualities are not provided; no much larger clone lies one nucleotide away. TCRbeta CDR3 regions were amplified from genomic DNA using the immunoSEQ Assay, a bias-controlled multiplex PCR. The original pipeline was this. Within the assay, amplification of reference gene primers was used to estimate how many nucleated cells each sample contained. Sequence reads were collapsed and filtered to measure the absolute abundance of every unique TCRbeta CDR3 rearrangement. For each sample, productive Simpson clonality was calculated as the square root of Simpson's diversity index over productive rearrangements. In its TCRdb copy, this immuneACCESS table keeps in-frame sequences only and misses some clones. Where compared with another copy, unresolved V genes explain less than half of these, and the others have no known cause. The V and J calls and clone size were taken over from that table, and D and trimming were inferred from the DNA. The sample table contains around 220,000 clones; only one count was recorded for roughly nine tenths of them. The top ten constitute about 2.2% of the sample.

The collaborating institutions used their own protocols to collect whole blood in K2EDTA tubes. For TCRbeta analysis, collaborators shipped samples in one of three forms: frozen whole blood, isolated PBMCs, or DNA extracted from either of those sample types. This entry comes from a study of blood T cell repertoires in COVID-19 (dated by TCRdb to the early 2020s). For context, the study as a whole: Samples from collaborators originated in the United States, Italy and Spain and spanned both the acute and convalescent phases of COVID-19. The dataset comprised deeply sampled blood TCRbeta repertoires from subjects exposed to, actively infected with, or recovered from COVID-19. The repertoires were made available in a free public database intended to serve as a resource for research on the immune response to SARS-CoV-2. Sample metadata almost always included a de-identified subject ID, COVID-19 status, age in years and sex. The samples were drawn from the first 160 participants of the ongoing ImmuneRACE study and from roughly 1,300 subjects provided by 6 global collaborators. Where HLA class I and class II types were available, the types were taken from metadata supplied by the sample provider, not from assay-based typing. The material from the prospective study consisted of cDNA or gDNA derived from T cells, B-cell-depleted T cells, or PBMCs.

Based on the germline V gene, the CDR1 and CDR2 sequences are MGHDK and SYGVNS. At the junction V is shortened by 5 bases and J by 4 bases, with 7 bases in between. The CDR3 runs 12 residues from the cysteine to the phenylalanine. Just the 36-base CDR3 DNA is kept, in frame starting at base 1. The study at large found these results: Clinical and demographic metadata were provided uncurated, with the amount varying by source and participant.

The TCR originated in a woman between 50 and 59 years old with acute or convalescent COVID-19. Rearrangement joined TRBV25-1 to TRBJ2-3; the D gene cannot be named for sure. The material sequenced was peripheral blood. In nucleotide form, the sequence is TGTGCCAGCAGTTTAATTGCAGATACGCAGTATTTT. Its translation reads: CASSLIADTQYF. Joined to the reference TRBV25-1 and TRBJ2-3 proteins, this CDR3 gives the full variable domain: EADIYQTPRYLVIGTGKKITLECSQTMGHDKMYWYQQDPGMELHLIHYSYGVNSTEKGDLSSESTVSRIRTEHFPLTLESARPSHTSQYLCASSLIADTQYFGPGTRLTVL.